Listed here are 13 T cell receptor beta chains from one sample, sequenced in a study of shared clonotypes between healthy human individuals. Libraries were prepared by immunoSEQ multiplex PCR; TCRdb keeps only in-frame clonotypes and omits some of them. In the table there are over a million clones, around 97% of which are singletons. Sequenced material: naive CD4+ T cells sorted from blood. Subset specified: CD45RA+ positively selected. The receptors were gathered from a man aged 30-40 years in good health.

The chain joins TRBV19 to TRBJ1-5; the D is unclear. The CDR3 consists of 14 residues. Germline V gene data show CDR1 as LNHDA and CDR2 as SQIVND (reference sequence). Deletions cut 7 bases from V and 2 bases from J, with 12 bases between. CDR3 bases: TGTGCCAGTAAAAGGTCCCCAGGCAATCAGCCCCAGCATTTT. This encodes CASKRSPGNQPQHF.

This clone was observed a single time. The rearrangement links TRBV10-3 to TRBJ2-1; the D gene is possibly TRBD2 (6 bases). Trimming removed 0 bases at V and 4 bases at J, with 13 bases between. This CDR3 comprises 16 residues. Germline V CDR1 and CDR2: ENHRY, SYGVKD. CDR3 nucleotide sequence: TGTGCCATCAGTGAGTCGCTCGGGAGCTCGTACAATGAGCAGTTCTTC. Amino acids: CAISESLGSSYNEQFF.

This clone showed up just once. The rearrangement links TRBV5-6 to TRBJ1-5; 10 bases agree with TRBD1. The CDR3 sequence is 18 residues long. Unmatched junction bases numbered 10, after V lost 4 bases and J lost 0 bases. Germline V gene lookup returns CDR1 SGHDT and CDR2 YYEEEE. CDR3 loop: CASSAGTGADYSNQPQHF. CDR3 bases: TGTGCCAGCAGCGCCGGGACAGGGGCCGATTATAGCAATCAGCCCCAGCATTTT.

The gene calls are TRBV4-2 and TRBJ2-7; 7 bases map to TRBD1. Germline-derived CDR1 and CDR2 are LGHNA and YNFKEQ. J was trimmed by 2 bases and V by 1 base; bases with no gene match: 8. The CDR3 is made up of 16 amino acids. The CDR3 loop is CASSQVRTGPTYEQYF. CDR3 coding DNA: TGTGCCAGCAGCCAAGTCCGGACAGGTCCTACCTACGAGCAGTACTTC.

The chain combines TRBV7-2 with TRBJ2-1, with a tentative D call TRBD1 (6 bases). Germline CDR1 is SGHTA and CDR2 is FQGNSA. This CDR3 is built from 14 residues. Trimming removed 4 bases at V and 4 bases at J, with 11 bases between. CDR3 in amino acids: CASSYRDMYNEQFF. In nucleotides, the CDR3 is TGTGCCAGCAGCTACCGGGACATGTACAATGAGCAGTTCTTC.

The chain employs TRBV6-5 and TRBJ1-2, with 9 bases identical to TRBD1. The CDR3 length is 14 residues. Looked up from germline, CDR1 is MNHEY and CDR2 is SVGAGI. With V trimmed by 5 bases and J by 5 bases, 6 bases remained unmatched. CDR3 region: CASSITGGSYGYTF. As DNA, the CDR3 is TGTGCCAGCAGTATTACAGGGGGCTCGTATGGCTACACCTTC.

This clone occurred once. The V gene is TRBV5-4, the J gene TRBJ2-3, with a weak D call TRBD2 (6 bases). CDR1 SGHNT and CDR2 YYREEE come from the germline V gene (reference sequence). The CDR3 is made up of 16 amino acids. Trimming stripped 0 bases from V and 0 bases from J, with 11 bases between. As DNA, the CDR3 is TGTGCCAGCAGCTTGGGGCTAGCGACTAGCACAGATACGCAGTATTTT. This encodes CASSLGLATSTDTQYF.

This clone was found once. This chain joins TRBV28 and TRBJ2-4, with D tentatively TRBD2 (6 bases). There are 17 residues in the CDR3. V shed 5 bases and J shed 0 bases, with 17 bases lying between them. CDR1 and CDR2 (germline): MDHEN, SYDVKM. This CDR3 reads CASSDTGLAVAKNIQYF. Here the CDR3 DNA reads TGTGCCAGCAGTGATACGGGACTCGCTGTAGCCAAAAACATTCAGTACTTC. Filled out from reference TRBV28 and TRBJ2-4, the complete variable domain reads DVKVTQSSRYLVKRTGEKVFLECVQDMDHENMFWYRQDPGLGLRLIYFSYDVKMKEKGDIPEGYSVSREKKERFSLILESASTNQTSMYLCASSDTGLAVAKNIQYFGAGTRLSVL.

This sequence joins TRBV6-1 and TRBJ2-2; possibly TRBD2 for D (6 bases). The CDR3 totals 15 residues. Germline CDR1 reads MNHNS; CDR2 reads SASEGT. Trimming pared 7 bases from V and 0 bases from J, leaving 12 bases between. CDR3 coding DNA: TGTGCCAGCAAACGACTAGACGCGAACACCGGGGAGCTGTTTTTT. Translated: CASKRLDANTGELFF.

The chain recombines TRBV7-9 with TRBJ2-7; D perhaps matches TRBD1 (5 bases). V shed 5 bases and J shed 5 bases, with 10 bases lying between them. CDR3 length: 12 amino acids. The germline V gene has CDR1 SEHNR and CDR2 FQNEAQ (reference sequence). The CDR3 DNA is TGTGCCAGCAGCCCGAGACAGAACGAGCAGTACTTC. Amino acids: CASSPRQNEQYF.

The chain couples TRBV2 to TRBJ2-5; D is undetermined. The CDR3 runs to 11 residues. Trimming left V 7 bases short and J 5 bases short, with 8 bases between. Germline V gene lookup returns CDR1 SNHLY and CDR2 FYNNEI. The CDR3 region is CASTVGETQYF. The CDR3 bases are TGTGCCAGCACGGTAGGGGAGACCCAGTACTTC. The whole variable domain, remainder taken from reference TRBV2 and TRBJ2-5, is EPEVTQTPSHQVTQMGQEVILRCVPISNHLYFYWYRQILGQKVEFLVSFYNNEISEKSEIFDDQFSVERPDGSNFTLKIRSTKLEDSAMYFCASTVGETQYFGPGTRLLVL.

The rearrangement uses TRBV18 and TRBJ1-1; the D gene is possibly TRBD1 (6 bases). Germline V gives CDR1 KGHSH, CDR2 LQKENI. V was trimmed by 4 bases and J by 2 bases, leaving 14 bases between them. This CDR3 comprises 15 residues. CDR3 sequence: CASSQTGTRNTEAFF. CDR3 sequence (DNA): TGTGCCAGCTCACAAACCGGGACACGCAACACTGAAGCTTTCTTT. Combining the CDR3 with reference TRBV18 and TRBJ1-1 gives the whole variable domain NAGVMQNPRHLVRRRGQEARLRCSPMKGHSHVYWYRQLPEEGLKFMVYLQKENIIDESGMPKERFSAEFPKEGPSILRIQQVVRGDSAAYFCASSQTGTRNTEAFFGQGTRLTVV.

The V gene is TRBV5-1, the J gene TRBJ1-5, with TRBD1 as a possible D gene (6 bases). Germline-derived CDR1 and CDR2 are SGHRS and YFSETQ. Trimming cost V 0 bases and J 3 bases, with 19 bases left between them. The CDR3 contains 18 residues. The CDR3 protein is CASSLGLRAGQLNQPQHF. In DNA, the CDR3 is TGCGCCAGCAGCTTGGGTCTAAGGGCTGGACAGCTCAATCAGCCCCAGCATTTT.